The next 22 T cell receptor beta chains were all read from a single sample in a study of spatial heterogeneity in lung cancer. Time point noted: sample taken at primary tumor resection. Extraction of whole RNA from tumor, nontumor lung or frozen PBMC preceded unsorted sequencing. One entry per CDR3 protein, called by TCRdb with MiXCR from the 5' RACE reads. Here the sample spans some 20,000 distinct CDR3 sequences, 3% to 3.5% being singletons. Sequences were derived from PBMCs, sampled at surgery. The receptors stem from a female donor with early-stage non-small cell lung cancer.

This clonotype was seen ten or more times. The rearrangement uses TRBV20-1 and TRBJ2-3; TRBD1 might be the D (6 bases). Germline V gene data show CDR1 as DFQATT and CDR2 as SNEGSKA (reference sequence). The CDR3 contains 13 residues. V lost 5 bases and J 8 bases, leaving 17 bases between the germline ends. CDR3 region: CSAPPRGSGTQYF. CDR3 nucleotide sequence: TGCAGTGCTCCCCCGAGGGGGTCGGGTACGCAGTATTTT.

The table lists this clonotype with many counts. The chain couples TRBV7-2 to TRBJ2-5; TRBD2 agrees at 8 bases. This CDR3 spans 16 amino acids. Germline loops: CDR1 SGHTA, CDR2 FQGNSA. Losses at the gene ends were 5 bases for V and 7 bases for J; bases not matched to a gene: 15. DNA for the CDR3: TGTGCCAGCAGCAGTGCCGGCGGGAGGTTTTTAGGGACCCAGTACTTC. Translation gives CASSSAGGRFLGTQYF.

This clonotype is termed large. This rearrangement joins TRBV7-8 to TRBJ2-7; tentatively, D is TRBD1 (5 bases). V was clipped by 1 base and J by 3 bases, with 19 bases between them. CDR1 SGHVS and CDR2 FQNEAQ come from the germline V gene. The CDR3 runs to 17 residues. The CDR3 nucleotides are TGTGCCAGCAGCTTAGTCCCATTCCAGGGTGAGAACTACGAGCAGTACTTC. This codes for CASSLVPFQGENYEQYF.

This clonotype was seen many times. The V call is TRBV5-1, the J call TRBJ2-3, with D hard to call. The CDR3 is made up of 15 amino acids. V was clipped by 5 bases and J by 0 bases, with 13 bases between them. Per germline, CDR1 SGHRS and CDR2 YFSETQ. CDR3: CASSLPAPSTDTQYF. The CDR3 DNA is TGCGCCAGCAGTCTGCCTGCTCCTAGCACAGATACGCAGTATTTT.

By frequency in the sample, this clonotype is medium-sized. The chain links TRBV12-3 or TRBV12-4 to TRBJ2-3, with D hard to call. The V end lost 3 bases, the J end lost 4 bases, and 5 bases lay between the germline ends. This CDR3 region has 12 residues. The CDR3 DNA reads as TGTGCCAGCAGTTTCCGCCCAGATACGCAGTATTTT. Amino acids: CASSFRPDTQYF.

This clonotype was observed at least ten times. The rearrangement links TRBV20-1 to TRBJ2-3; a possible D gene is TRBD1 (5 bases). The ends were cut back, 7 bases at V and 1 base at J, with 21 bases in the middle. The CDR3 is 16 amino acids. In germline, CDR1 is DFQATT, CDR2 SNEGSKA (reference sequence). DNA for the CDR3: TGCAGTGTCCCTAACAGGTTCTACACGGGCACAGATACGCAGTATTTT. Translation: CSVPNRFYTGTDTQYF.

In this sample, this clonotype turned up many times. This sequence joins TRBV4-2 and TRBJ2-7, with 10 bases identical to TRBD2. Unmatched junction bases numbered 7, after V lost 0 bases and J lost 5 bases. This CDR3 spans 16 amino acids. In germline, CDR1 is LGHNA, CDR2 YNFKEQ. For the CDR3, the DNA is TGTGCCAGCAGCCAAGATTGGGCGCTAGCGGGAGACGAGCAGTACTTC. It is translated as CASSQDWALAGDEQYF.

In this sample, this clonotype turned up many times. The V gene is TRBV21-1, the J gene TRBJ2-7; the table names TRBD1, a call not compared with the DNA. TRBV21-1 is tagged as a pseudogene. The CDR3 runs 15 residues. CDR3 bases: TGTGCCAGCAGCAAAGTCCCCAGGGCCTCCTACGAGCAGTACTTC. Translation: CASSKVPRASYEQYF.

There are many counts of this clonotype. The V gene is TRBV20-1, the J gene TRBJ2-1; D is unclear. Trimming left V 0 bases short and J 1 base short, with 4 bases between. This CDR3 contains 13 residues. Per germline, CDR1 DFQATT and CDR2 SNEGSKA (reference sequence). CDR3 in DNA: TGCAGTGCTAGAGATCCTTCCTACAATGAGCAGTTCTTC. Amino acids: CSARDPSYNEQFF.

This clonotype was counted at least ten times. The chain carries TRBV4-1 and TRBJ2-1; 13 nucleotides match TRBD2. Germline V gene data show CDR1 as MGHRA and CDR2 as YSYEKL. The junction had 5 bases not matched to a gene; V was cut back by 0 bases and J by 3 bases. This CDR3 has 18 residues. The CDR3 DNA sequence: TGCGCCAGCAGCCAAGATGAGACTAGCGGGAGGATCTACAATGAGCAGTTCTTC. The encoded protein is CASSQDETSGRIYNEQFF.

The rearrangement joins TRBV20-1 to TRBJ1-1, with 7 bases fitting TRBD1. The CDR3 totals 13 residues. Germline lookup yields CDR1 DFQATT and CDR2 SNEGSKA (reference sequence). The V segment lost 2 bases and the J segment 2 bases; nucleotides outside the gene matches: 2. DNA of the CDR3: TGCAGTGCTAGACAGGGGGGAAACACTGAAGCTTTCTTT. Encoded protein: CSARQGGNTEAFF.

This clonotype appeared many times. The gene calls are TRBV16 and TRBJ2-2; D gene unclear. With 4 bases removed from V and 4 bases from J, the gap between germline ends came to 7 bases. Germline V lookup: CDR1 KGHSY, CDR2 FQNENV. The CDR3 totals 13 residues. Written as DNA, the CDR3 is TGTGCCAGCAGCCTACACCGCACCGGGGAGCTGTTTTTT. It encodes CASSLHRTGELFF.

In its sample, this clonotype was seen many times. The J gene is TRBJ2-1, the V gene TRBV10-3; D unresolved. Per germline, CDR1 ENHRY and CDR2 SYGVKD. Trimming removed 6 bases at V and 5 bases at J, with 11 bases between. This CDR3 is 13 amino acids long. CDR3 sequence: CAIRNDIDNEQFF. CDR3 coding DNA: TGTGCCATCAGGAACGACATTGACAATGAGCAGTTCTTC.

Ten or more counts support this clonotype. The chain couples TRBV11-2 to TRBJ2-1, with D hard to call. Trimming took off 6 bases at V and 4 bases at J, with 10 bases between the two ends. Germline V gene lookup returns CDR1 SGHAT and CDR2 FQNNGV. This CDR3 has 13 amino acids. CDR3 sequence reads: CASRSLSYNEQFF. The CDR3 DNA reads TGTGCCAGCAGGAGTCTATCTTACAATGAGCAGTTCTTC.

The V call is TRBV9, the J call TRBJ2-3, with D perhaps matching TRBD2 (5 bases). The V end was cut by 4 bases, the J end by 1 base, with 16 bases between. Germline V gene data show CDR1 as SGDLS and CDR2 as YYNGEE. The CDR3 extends over 16 amino acids. The CDR3 region is CASSPGEIRGTDTQYF. In DNA, the CDR3 is TGTGCCAGCAGCCCTGGGGAGATTAGGGGCACAGATACGCAGTATTTT. Combining the CDR3 with reference TRBV9 and TRBJ2-3 gives the whole variable domain DSGVTQTPKHLITATGQRVTLRCSPRSGDLSVYWYQQSLDQGLQFLIQYYNGEERAKGNILERFSAQQFPDLHSELNLSSLELGDSALYFCASSPGEIRGTDTQYFGPGTRLTVL.

This clonotype was observed at least ten times. This chain uses TRBV7-3 with TRBJ1-3; the D is unclear. This CDR3 has 14 residues. V was clipped by 1 base and J by 2 bases, with 6 bases between them. Germline CDR1 and CDR2: SGHTA and FQGTGA. The DNA for the CDR3 is TGTGCCAGCAGCTTAAGTGGGACTGGAAACACCATATATTTT. Translated: CASSLSGTGNTIYF.

This clonotype was observed at least ten times. The chain is built from TRBV9 and TRBJ2-3; D may be TRBD1 or TRBD2 (5 bases each). Germline lookup yields CDR1 SGDLS and CDR2 YYNGEE. Trimming took off 4 bases at V and 3 bases at J, with 21 bases between the two ends. The CDR3 length is 17 residues. The CDR3: CASSPGPGTSLTDTQYF. The CDR3 DNA sequence: TGTGCCAGCAGCCCCGGACCGGGGACCAGTCTTACAGATACGCAGTATTTT. Full variable domain (rest looked up from reference TRBV9 and TRBJ2-3): DSGVTQTPKHLITATGQRVTLRCSPRSGDLSVYWYQQSLDQGLQFLIQYYNGEERAKGNILERFSAQQFPDLHSELNLSSLELGDSALYFCASSPGPGTSLTDTQYFGPGTRLTVL.

The table lists this clonotype with many counts. The gene calls are TRBV18 and TRBJ1-5; a weak D match, TRBD1 (5 bases). The V and J ends lost 1 base and 0 bases respectively, with 7 bases between them. This CDR3 comprises 15 residues. Germline assignment: CDR1 KGHSH and CDR2 LQKENI. CDR3 protein: CASSPRGYSNQPQHF. The CDR3, as DNA: TGTGCCAGCTCACCACGGGGCTATAGCAATCAGCCCCAGCATTTT.

By share, this clonotype ranks as medium-sized (0.01 to 0.1%). The chain recombines TRBV28 with TRBJ2-5, with D tentatively TRBD2 (5 bases). In germline, CDR1 is MDHEN, CDR2 SYDVKM. The CDR3 length is 14 residues. Deletions cut 6 bases from V and 8 bases from J, with 19 bases between. Written as DNA, the CDR3 is TGTGCCAGCAGCCCCAGAGGGTGGTTAGATACCCAGTACTTC. Encoded protein: CASSPRGWLDTQYF. Filled out from reference TRBV28 and TRBJ2-5, the complete variable domain reads DVKVTQSSRYLVKRTGEKVFLECVQDMDHENMFWYRQDPGLGLRLIYFSYDVKMKEKGDIPEGYSVSREKKERFSLILESASTNQTSMYLCASSPRGWLDTQYFGPGTRLLVL.

Concerning this clonotype: Mismatch with germline at one junction end may stem from a read error. The chain combines TRBV7-7 with TRBJ2-5, with D possibly matching TRBD2 (6 bases). The CDR3 length is 13 residues. Germline CDR1 SSHAT, CDR2 FNYEAQ (reference sequence). The CDR3 DNA reads TGTGCTAGCAGCTCCCGGGAGCTGGAGACCCAGTACTTC. Protein product: CASSSRELETQYF.

This clonotype is medium-sized within its sample. The CDR3 DNA sequence: TGCAGCGTTGAAACCCAGGCCAAAAACATTCAGTACTTC. This sequence encodes CSVETQAKNIQYF. The chain has TRBV29-1 and TRBJ2-4, with D uncertain. Germline-derived CDR1 and CDR2 are SQVTM and ANQGSEA. The CDR3 is made up of 13 amino acids. V lost 2 bases and J 1 base, leaving 6 bases between the germline ends.

This clonotype was counted many times. The chain employs TRBV7-3 and TRBJ2-3; 14 nucleotides agree with TRBD2. V dropped 5 bases and J dropped 1; count of bases not matched to a gene: 14. This CDR3 region has 20 residues. Germline V gene lookup returns CDR1 SGHTA and CDR2 FQGTGA. CDR3 region: CASSRGTSGSWRTGTDTQYF. CDR3 in DNA: TGTGCCAGCAGCCGCGGGACTAGCGGGAGCTGGAGGACGGGCACAGATACGCAGTATTTT.